This T cell receptor beta chain was identified in a study of spatial heterogeneity in lung cancer. The V gene lost 4 bases and the J gene lost 5 bases, with 14 bases spanning the gap. This CDR3 comprises 15 residues. Per the germline V gene, CDR1 is KGHDR and CDR2 is SFDVKD. In TCRdb, the 5' RACE reads were re-called with MiXCR into one record per CDR3 protein. In the table there are about 120,000 distinct CDR3 sequences, 9% to 15% of which are singletons. Time point given: blood at routine non-recurrence follow-up after resection. Unsorted whole RNA from tumor, nontumor lung or frozen PBMC underwent sequencing. This clonotype has more than one count but fewer than ten.

This chain uses TRBV24-1 with TRBJ2-1; tentative D call: TRBD1 (5 bases). The clonotype originates from a male donor with early-stage non-small cell lung cancer. The source material was PBMCs, sampled at follow-up. CDR3 DNA: TGTGCCACCAGTGACCCAGGACAATGGAACAATGAGCAGTTCTTC. Translated: CATSDPGQWNNEQFF.